This T cell receptor beta chain emerged from a study of T cells in Graves' hyperthyroidism and ophthalmopathy. General study findings and limits: Most clonotypes expanded in thyroid above 0.001 were likewise present in blood.

V dropped 1 base and J dropped 0 bases, with 7 bases sitting between them. Germline-derived CDR1 and CDR2 are SGHKS and YYEKEE (reference sequence). The CDR3 spans 14 residues. About this clonotype: Its antigen is unidentified.

Template material for amplifying TCR beta CDR3 regions consisted of RNA transcripts. The study used the HTBI primer set for a first-round RT-PCR of the TCR CDR3. Each CDR3 protein is one row after TCRdb ran MiXCR on the multiplex PCR reads. Of roughly 200,000 distinct CDR3 sequences listed, 15% to 20% are singletons. This sequence joins TRBV5-5 and TRBJ1-2; no firm D call. Material for sequencing was blood. The TCR was taken from a man aged 40-50 years with Graves' hyperthyroidism. DNA of the CDR3: TGTGCCAGCAGCTTGACGGAATCTAACTATGGCTACACCTTC. This encodes CASSLTESNYGYTF.